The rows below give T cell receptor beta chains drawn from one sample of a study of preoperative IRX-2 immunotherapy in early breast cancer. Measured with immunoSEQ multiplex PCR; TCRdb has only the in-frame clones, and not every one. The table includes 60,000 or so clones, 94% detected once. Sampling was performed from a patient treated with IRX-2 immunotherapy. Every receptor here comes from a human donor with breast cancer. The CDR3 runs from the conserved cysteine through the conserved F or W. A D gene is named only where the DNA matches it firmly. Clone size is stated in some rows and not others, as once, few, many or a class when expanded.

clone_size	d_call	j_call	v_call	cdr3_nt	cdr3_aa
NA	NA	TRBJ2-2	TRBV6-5	TGTGCCAGCAGCCGTGGGGACGTCGGGGAGCTGTTTTTT	CASSRGDVGELFF
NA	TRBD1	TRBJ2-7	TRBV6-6	TGTGCCACCGGGACAGGATACGTACGAGAGCAGTACTTC	CATGTGYVREQYF
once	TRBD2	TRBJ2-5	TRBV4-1	TGCGCCAGCAGCCGACGGACAGGGACTAGCGGGGGGACCCAGTACTTC	CASSRRTGTSGGTQYF
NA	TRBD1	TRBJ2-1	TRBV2	TGTGCCAGCAGGTTGACAGGGAGCTCCTACAATGAGCAGTTCTTC	CASRLTGSSYNEQFF
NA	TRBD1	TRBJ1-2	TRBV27	TGTGCCAGCAGTTTAACAGGGGGCTTAGCCGGCTACACCTTC	CASSLTGGLAGYTF
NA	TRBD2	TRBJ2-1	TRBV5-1	TGCGCCAGCAGCTTGGAGGTTAGCGGGATTGATGAGCAGTTCTTC	CASSLEVSGIDEQFF
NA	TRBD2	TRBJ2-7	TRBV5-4	TGTGCCAGCAGCGTTACTAGCGGGGCACTCCCAACCTACGAGCAGTACTTC	CASSVTSGALPTYEQYF
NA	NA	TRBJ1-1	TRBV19	TGTGCCAGTAGTATAGATAGGAACACTGAAGCTTTCTTT	CASSIDRNTEAFF
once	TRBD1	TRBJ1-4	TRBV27	TGTGCCAGGGACCGGGACAGGGATCCTGAGTCAACTAATGAAAAACTGTTTTTT	CARDRDRDPESTNEKLFF
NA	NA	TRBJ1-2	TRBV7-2	TGTGCCAGCAGCGCCCTCGGGGCGGACCGGACTACGTATGGCTACACCTTC	CASSALGADRTTYGYTF
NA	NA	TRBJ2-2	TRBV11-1	TGTGCCAGCAGCTTAGATTCTACGGCTCTTACCGGGGAGCTGTTTTTT	CASSLDSTALTGELFF
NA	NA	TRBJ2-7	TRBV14	TGTGCCAGCAGCGTCAGGGGACACTACGAGCAGTACTTC	CASSVRGHYEQYF
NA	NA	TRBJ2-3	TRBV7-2	TGTGCCAGCAGCCCCCGGGTCCCCAATACGCAGTATTTT	CASSPRVPNTQYF
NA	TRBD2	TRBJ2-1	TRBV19	TGTGCCAGTAGTATAGATTACGGACTAGCGGGGGCGGATTTATTCTTC	CASSIDYGLAGADLFF
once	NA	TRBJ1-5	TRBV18	TGTGCCAGCTCACCAAAAGGGGTGGAAGGCAATCAGCCCCAGCATTTT	CASSPKGVEGNQPQHF
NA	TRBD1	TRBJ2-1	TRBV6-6	TGTGCCAGCAGTTACAGGGGGCCCTACAATGAGCAGTTCTTC	CASSYRGPYNEQFF
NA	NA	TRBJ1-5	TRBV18	TGTGCCAGCTCACTCCATAGCAATCAGCCCCAGCATTTT	CASSLHSNQPQHF
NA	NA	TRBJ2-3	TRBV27	TGTGCCAGCTCCAGCCTGGGCACAGATACGCAGTATTTT	CASSSLGTDTQYF
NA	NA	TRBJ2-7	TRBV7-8	TGTGCCAGCAGCCTTAATATAGTCTACGAGCAGTACTTC	CASSLNIVYEQYF
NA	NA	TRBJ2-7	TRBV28	TGTGCCAGCAGCCGGGGAGCCTACGAGCAGTACTTC	CASSRGAYEQYF
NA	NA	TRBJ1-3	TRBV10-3	TGTGCCATCAGTGATGAGCGAACTAGCTACTCTGGAAACACCATATATTTT	CAISDERTSYSGNTIYF
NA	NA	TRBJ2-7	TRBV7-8	TGTGCCAGCAGCCGCGGACGGGAATACGAGCAGTACTTC	CASSRGREYEQYF